Presented here are 4 T cell receptor beta chains from one specimen sequenced in a study of human T cells and chemical hapten exposure. TCRdb reprocessed the RACE reads via MiXCR and lists one record per CDR3 protein. This sample has fewer than 300,000 distinct CDR3 sequences, with over 8% found just once. As to time point: pre-sensitization, week 0. The treatment here: therapeutic diphenylcyclopropenone sensitization with weekly scalp DPC. The sequences come from whole blood, collected in connection with sensitization to the hapten diphenylcyclopropenone (DPC). The receptors here all came from a woman in her 40s with alopecia areata. Some clones in this sample may be carry-over from other donors' samples.

The sample holds many counts of this clonotype. This rearrangement joins TRBV18 to TRBJ2-7, with TRBD2 as a possible D gene (6 bases). V lost 3 bases, J lost 0 bases, and 6 bases lay in between. CDR1 and CDR2 (germline): KGHSH, LQKENI. CDR3 size: 13 residues. The CDR3 nucleotides are TGTGCCAGCTCACCGGGACTCTCCTACGAGCAGTACTTC. This sequence encodes CASSPGLSYEQYF.

This clonotype occurred a few times. This chain joins TRBV6-1 and TRBJ1-5; tentatively, D is TRBD1 (6 bases). This CDR3 has 14 amino acids. The V gene's germline CDR1 is MNHNS and CDR2 SASEGT. The ends were cut back, 6 bases at V and 5 bases at J, with 14 bases in the middle. Written as DNA, the CDR3 is TGTGCCAGCAGACAAACAGGGTTGGATCAGCCCCAGCATTTT. Its translation is CASRQTGLDQPQHF.

This clonotype was seen more than once but under ten times. The chain links TRBV5-1 to TRBJ2-7; 8 bases match TRBD2. Germline V lookup: CDR1 SGHRS, CDR2 YFSETQ. The CDR3 is 16 residues long. Trimming cost V 3 bases and J 1 base; bases outside gene matches: 9. CDR3 sequence reads: CASSSSSGSYSYEQYF. Here the CDR3 DNA reads TGCGCCAGCAGCTCTTCCAGCGGGAGTTATTCCTACGAGCAGTACTTC.

This clonotype was counted only a few times. The chain carries TRBV10-3 and TRBJ2-7, with a tentative D call TRBD2 (6 bases). The CDR3 covers 13 residues. The germline V gene encodes CDR1 ENHRY and CDR2 SYGVKD. V was shortened by 6 bases and J by 3 bases, with 12 bases between the two germline ends. CDR3 DNA: TGTGCCATCAGAGCCGGGACTTACTACGAGCAGTACTTC. Translation gives CAIRAGTYYEQYF.